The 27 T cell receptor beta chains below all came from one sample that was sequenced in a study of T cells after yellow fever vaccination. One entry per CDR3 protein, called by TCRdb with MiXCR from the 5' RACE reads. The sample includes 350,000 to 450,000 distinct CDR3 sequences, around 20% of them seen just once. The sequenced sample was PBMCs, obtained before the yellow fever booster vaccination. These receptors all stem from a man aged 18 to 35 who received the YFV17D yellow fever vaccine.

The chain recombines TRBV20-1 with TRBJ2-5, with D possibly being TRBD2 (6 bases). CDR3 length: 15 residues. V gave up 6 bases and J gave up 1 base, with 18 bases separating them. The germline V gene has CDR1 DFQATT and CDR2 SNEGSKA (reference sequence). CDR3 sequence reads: CSAKPPLGGQETQYF. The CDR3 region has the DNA TGCAGTGCCAAACCTCCGTTGGGGGGCCAAGAGACCCAGTACTTC.

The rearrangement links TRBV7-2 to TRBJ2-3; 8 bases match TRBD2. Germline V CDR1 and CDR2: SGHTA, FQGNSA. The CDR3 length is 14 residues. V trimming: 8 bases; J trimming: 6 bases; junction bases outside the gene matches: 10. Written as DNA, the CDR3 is TGTGCCAGCCGTAGCGGGACTTCTGTCGATACGCAGTATTTT. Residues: CASRSGTSVDTQYF.

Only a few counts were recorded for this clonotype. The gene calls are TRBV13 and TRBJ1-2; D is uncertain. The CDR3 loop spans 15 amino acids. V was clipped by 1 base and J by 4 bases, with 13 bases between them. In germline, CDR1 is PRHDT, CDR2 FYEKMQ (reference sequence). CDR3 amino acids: CASSLALYNAYGYTF. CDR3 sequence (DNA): TGTGCCAGCAGCTTAGCTCTCTACAATGCCTATGGCTACACCTTC. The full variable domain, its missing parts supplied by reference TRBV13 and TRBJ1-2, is AAGVIQSPRHLIKEKRETATLKCYPIPRHDTVYWYQQGPGQDPQFLISFYEKMQSDKGSIPDRFSAQQFSDYHSELNMSSLELGDSALYFCASSLALYNAYGYTFGSGTRLTVV.

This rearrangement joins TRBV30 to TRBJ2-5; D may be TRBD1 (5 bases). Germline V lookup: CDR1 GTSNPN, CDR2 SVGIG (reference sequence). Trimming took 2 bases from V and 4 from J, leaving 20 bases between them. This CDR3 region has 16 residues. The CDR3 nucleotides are TGTGCCTGGAGTCAGGGTCGGATAGGGTATAGAGAGACCCAGTACTTC. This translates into CAWSQGRIGYRETQYF.

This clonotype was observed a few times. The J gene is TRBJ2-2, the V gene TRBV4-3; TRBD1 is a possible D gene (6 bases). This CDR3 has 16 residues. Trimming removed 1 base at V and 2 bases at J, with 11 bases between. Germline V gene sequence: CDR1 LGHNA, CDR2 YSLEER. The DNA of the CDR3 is TGCGCCAGCAGCCAAGGACAGGCCTTAAACACCGGGGAGCTGTTTTTT. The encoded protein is CASSQGQALNTGELFF.

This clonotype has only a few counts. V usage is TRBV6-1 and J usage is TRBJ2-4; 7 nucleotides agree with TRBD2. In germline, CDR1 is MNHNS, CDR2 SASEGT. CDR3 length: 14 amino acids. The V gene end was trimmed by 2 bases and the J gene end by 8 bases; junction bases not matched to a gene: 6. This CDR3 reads CASSESWGGDIQYF. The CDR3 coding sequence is TGTGCCAGCAGTGAAAGTTGGGGGGGAGACATTCAGTACTTC.

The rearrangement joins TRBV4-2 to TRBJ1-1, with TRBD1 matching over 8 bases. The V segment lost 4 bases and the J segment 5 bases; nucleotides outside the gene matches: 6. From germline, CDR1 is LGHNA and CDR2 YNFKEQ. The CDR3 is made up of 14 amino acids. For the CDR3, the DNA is TGTGCCAGCAGCCCCGCGGACAGGGATACTGAAGCTTTCTTT. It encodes CASSPADRDTEAFF.

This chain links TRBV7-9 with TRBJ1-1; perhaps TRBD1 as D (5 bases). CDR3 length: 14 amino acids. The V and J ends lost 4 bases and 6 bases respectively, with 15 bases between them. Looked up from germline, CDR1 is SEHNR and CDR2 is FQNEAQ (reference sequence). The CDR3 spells CASSSSGLGAEAFF. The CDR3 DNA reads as TGTGCCAGCAGCTCTTCGGGGCTTGGGGCTGAAGCTTTCTTT.

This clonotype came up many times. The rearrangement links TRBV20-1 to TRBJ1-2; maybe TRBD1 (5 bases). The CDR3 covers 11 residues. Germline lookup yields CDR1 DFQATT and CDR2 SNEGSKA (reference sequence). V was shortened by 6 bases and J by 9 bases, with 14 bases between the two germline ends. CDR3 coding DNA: TGCAGTGCCTCTCGGGGGGAAAGCTACACCTTC. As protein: CSASRGESYTF.

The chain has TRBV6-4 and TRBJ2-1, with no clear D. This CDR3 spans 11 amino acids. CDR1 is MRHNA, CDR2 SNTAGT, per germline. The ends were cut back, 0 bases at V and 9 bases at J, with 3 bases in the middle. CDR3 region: CASSDSGEQFF. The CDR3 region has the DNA TGTGCCAGCAGTGACTCGGGTGAGCAGTTCTTC.

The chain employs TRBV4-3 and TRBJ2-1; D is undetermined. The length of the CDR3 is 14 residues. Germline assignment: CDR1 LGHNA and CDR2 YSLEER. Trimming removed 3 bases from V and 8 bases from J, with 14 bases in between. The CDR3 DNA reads TGCGCCAGCAGCCACCGAGGCCGGACGGATGAGCAGTTCTTC. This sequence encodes CASSHRGRTDEQFF.

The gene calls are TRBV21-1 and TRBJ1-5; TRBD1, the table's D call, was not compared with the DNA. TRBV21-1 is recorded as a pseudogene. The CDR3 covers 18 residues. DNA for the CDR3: TGTGCCAGCAGCCCACGGGGGTCCCGATACCTTAGCAATCAGCCCCAGCATTTT. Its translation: CASSPRGSRYLSNQPQHF.

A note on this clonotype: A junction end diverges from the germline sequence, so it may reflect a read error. The CDR3 DNA is TGTGCCAGCAGCTTAAGAGGGCGTAAGAACACTGGAGCTTTCTTT. Its translation: CASSLRGRKNTGAFF. The chain recombines TRBV7-3 with TRBJ1-1; no definite D call. The CDR3 has 15 amino acids. Germline CDR1 reads SGHTA; CDR2 reads FQGTGA.

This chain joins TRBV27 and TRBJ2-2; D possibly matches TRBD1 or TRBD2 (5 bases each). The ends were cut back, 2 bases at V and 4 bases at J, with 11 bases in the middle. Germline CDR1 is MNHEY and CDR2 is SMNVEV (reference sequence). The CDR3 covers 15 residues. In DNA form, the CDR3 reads TGTGCCAGCAGTTTAGGCAGGGCGGGCACCGGGGAGCTGTTTTTT. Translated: CASSLGRAGTGELFF.

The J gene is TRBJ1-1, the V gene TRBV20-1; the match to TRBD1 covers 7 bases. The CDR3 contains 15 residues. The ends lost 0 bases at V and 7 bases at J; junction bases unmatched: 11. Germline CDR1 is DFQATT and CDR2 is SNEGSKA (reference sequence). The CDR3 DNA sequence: TGCAGTGCTAGAGATAATACGAGGGGGCGAGTTGAAGCTTTCTTT. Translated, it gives CSARDNTRGRVEAFF.

CDR3 region: CASSYHRTGVAPGGYTF. The CDR3 DNA is TGTGCCAGCAGTTACCACCGGACAGGGGTCGCCCCCGGAGGCTACACCTTC. The chain couples TRBV6-5 to TRBJ1-2; 9 positions agree with TRBD1. The junction had 15 bases not matched to a gene; V was cut back by 2 bases and J by 8 bases. Germline V CDR1 and CDR2: MNHEY, SVGAGI. The CDR3 loop spans 17 amino acids.

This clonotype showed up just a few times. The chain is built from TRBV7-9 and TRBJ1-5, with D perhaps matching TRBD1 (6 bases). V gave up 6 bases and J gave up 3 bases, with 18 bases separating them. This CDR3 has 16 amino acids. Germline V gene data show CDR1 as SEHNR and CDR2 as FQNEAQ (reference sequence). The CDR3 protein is CASSRTGLSLNQPQHF. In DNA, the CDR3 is TGTGCCAGCAGTCGAACAGGGTTATCCCTCAATCAGCCCCAGCATTTT. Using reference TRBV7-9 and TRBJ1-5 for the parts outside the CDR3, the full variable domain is DTGVSQNPRHKITKRGQNVTFRCDPISEHNRLYWYRQTLGQGPEFLTYFQNEAQLEKSRLLSDRFSAERPKGSFSTLEIQRTEQGDSAMYLCASSRTGLSLNQPQHFGDGTRLSIL.

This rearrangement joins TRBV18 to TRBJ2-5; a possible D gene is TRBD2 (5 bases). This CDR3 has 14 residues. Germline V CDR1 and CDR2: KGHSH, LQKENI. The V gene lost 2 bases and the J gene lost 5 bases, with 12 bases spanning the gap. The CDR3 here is CASSPTPTGETQYF. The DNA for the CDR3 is TGTGCCAGCTCACCAACGCCGACGGGGGAGACCCAGTACTTC.

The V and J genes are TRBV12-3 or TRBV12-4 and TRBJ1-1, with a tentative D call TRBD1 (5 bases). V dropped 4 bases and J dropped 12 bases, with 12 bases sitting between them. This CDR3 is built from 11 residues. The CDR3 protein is CASSSARGSFF. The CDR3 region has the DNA TGTGCCAGCAGTTCTGCCCGGGGGTCTTTCTTT.

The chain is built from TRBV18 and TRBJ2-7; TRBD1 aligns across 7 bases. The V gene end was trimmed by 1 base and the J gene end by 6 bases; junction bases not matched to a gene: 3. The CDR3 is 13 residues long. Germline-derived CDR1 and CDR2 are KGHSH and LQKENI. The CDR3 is CASSPLRGTEQYF. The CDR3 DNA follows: TGTGCCAGCTCACCACTCAGGGGGACCGAGCAGTACTTC.

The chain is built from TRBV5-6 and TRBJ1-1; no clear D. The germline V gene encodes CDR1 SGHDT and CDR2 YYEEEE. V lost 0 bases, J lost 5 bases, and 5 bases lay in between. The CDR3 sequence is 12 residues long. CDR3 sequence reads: CASSLDSTEAFF. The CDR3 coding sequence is TGTGCCAGCAGCTTGGATAGTACTGAAGCTTTCTTT. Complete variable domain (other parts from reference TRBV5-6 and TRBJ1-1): DAGVTQSPTHLIKTRGQQVTLRCSPKSGHDTVSWYQQALGQGPQFIFQYYEEEERQRGNFPDRFSGHQFPNYSSELNVNALLLGDSALYLCASSLDSTEAFFGQGTRLTVV.

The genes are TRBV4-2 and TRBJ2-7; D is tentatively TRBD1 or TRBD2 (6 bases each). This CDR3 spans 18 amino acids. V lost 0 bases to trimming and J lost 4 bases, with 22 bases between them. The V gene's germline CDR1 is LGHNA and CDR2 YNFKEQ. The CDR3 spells CASSQDGGPGANWYEQYF. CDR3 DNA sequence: TGTGCCAGCAGCCAAGATGGGGGGCCAGGGGCTAATTGGTACGAGCAGTACTTC.

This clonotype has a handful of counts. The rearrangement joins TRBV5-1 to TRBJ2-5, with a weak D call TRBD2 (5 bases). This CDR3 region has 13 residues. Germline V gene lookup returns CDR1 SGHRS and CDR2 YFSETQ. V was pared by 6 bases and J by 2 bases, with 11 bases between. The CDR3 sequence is CASTLLGQETQYF. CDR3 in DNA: TGCGCCAGCACCCTACTAGGACAAGAGACCCAGTACTTC.

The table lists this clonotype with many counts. CDR3 nucleotide sequence: TGTGCCAGCAGCTTATTGCGCACAGATACGCAGTATTTT. The encoded protein is CASSLLRTDTQYF. The J gene is TRBJ2-3, the V gene TRBV7-3; D ambiguous. Germline V gene lookup returns CDR1 SGHTA and CDR2 FQGTGA. This CDR3 comprises 13 residues. The V and J ends lost 2 bases and 1 base respectively, with 4 bases between them.

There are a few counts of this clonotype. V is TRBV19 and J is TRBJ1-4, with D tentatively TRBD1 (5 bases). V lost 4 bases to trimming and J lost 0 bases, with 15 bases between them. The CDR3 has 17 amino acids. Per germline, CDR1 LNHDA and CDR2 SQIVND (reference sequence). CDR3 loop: CASSRRTPYATNEKLFF. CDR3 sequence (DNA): TGTGCCAGTAGTAGGAGGACACCGTATGCAACTAATGAAAAACTGTTTTTT.

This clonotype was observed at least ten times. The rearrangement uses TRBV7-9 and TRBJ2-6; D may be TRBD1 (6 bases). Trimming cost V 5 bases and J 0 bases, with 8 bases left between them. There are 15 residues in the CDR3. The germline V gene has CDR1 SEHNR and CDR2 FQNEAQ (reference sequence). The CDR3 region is CASSLRGSGANVLTF. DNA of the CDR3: TGTGCCAGCAGCCTCAGGGGCTCTGGGGCCAACGTCCTGACTTTC.

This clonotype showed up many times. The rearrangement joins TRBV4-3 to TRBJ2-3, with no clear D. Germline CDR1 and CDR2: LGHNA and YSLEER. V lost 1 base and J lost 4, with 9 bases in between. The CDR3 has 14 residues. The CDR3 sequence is CASSQGARPDTQYF. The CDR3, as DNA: TGCGCCAGCAGCCAAGGGGCCCGTCCAGATACGCAGTATTTT.